These 31 T cell receptor beta chains share one sample of origin, sequenced in a study of cytomegalovirus exposure and HLA in healthy donors. 60 Vbeta and 13 Jbeta primers were used in PCR. Assay: immunoSEQ multiplex PCR; the TCRdb copy retains only in-frame clones and omits some. The sample includes roughly 120,000 clones. The sequenced sample consisted of PBMCs. The receptors originated from a man aged 30-40 years in good health and CMV-seronegative.

The V call is TRBV30, the J call TRBJ1-6, with D possibly TRBD1 on 6 matching bases. The CDR3 runs 14 residues. The V end was cut by 2 bases, the J end by 7 bases, with 12 bases between. Germline loops: CDR1 GTSNPN, CDR2 SVGIG (reference sequence). The CDR3 here is CAWSLGAENSPLHF. The CDR3 DNA sequence: TGTGCCTGGAGTCTGGGGGCAGAGAATTCACCCCTCCACTTT.

This sequence joins TRBV21-1 and TRBJ1-1. TRBV21-1 is an annotated pseudogene. This CDR3 region has 14 residues. In DNA form, the CDR3 reads TGTGCCAGCAGCGGGTGGGAGGGGAACACTGAAGCTTTCTTT. Encoded protein: CASSGWEGNTEAFF.

The V call is TRBV5-1, the J call TRBJ1-2, with 10 nucleotides matching TRBD1. The CDR3 spans 16 residues. V gave up 4 bases and J gave up 4 bases; unmatched junction bases: 10. Germline V CDR1 and CDR2: SGHRS, YFSETQ. The CDR3 sequence is CASSLRGQGQIYGYTF. Written as DNA, the CDR3 is TGCGCCAGCAGCCTCCGGGGACAGGGGCAGATCTATGGCTACACCTTC.

This chain links TRBV4-3 with TRBJ2-5; weak D call: TRBD2 (6 bases). The V gene lost 0 bases and the J gene lost 5 bases, with 13 bases spanning the gap. The CDR3 is made up of 15 amino acids. CDR1 and CDR2 (germline): LGHNA, YSLEER. CDR3 amino acids: CASSQDTEGMETQYF. The CDR3 DNA is TGCGCCAGCAGCCAAGATACGGAGGGGATGGAGACCCAGTACTTC.

This sequence joins TRBV13 and TRBJ2-7, with D possibly TRBD2 on 6 matching bases. In germline, CDR1 is PRHDT, CDR2 FYEKMQ (reference sequence). CDR3 length equals 12 residues. V was clipped by 6 bases and J by 0 bases, with 6 bases between them. The chain's CDR3 is CASRGGSYEQYF. CDR3 nucleotides: TGTGCCAGCAGGGGGGGCTCCTACGAGCAGTACTTC.

The chain is built from TRBV5-1 and TRBJ2-7; 7 nucleotides agree with TRBD1. CDR3 length equals 12 residues. Trimming took 5 bases from V and 7 from J; bases not matched to a gene: 6. The germline V gene encodes CDR1 SGHRS and CDR2 YFSETQ. Here the CDR3 reads CASRGDRFEQYF. Here the CDR3 DNA reads TGCGCCAGCAGGGGGGACAGATTTGAGCAGTACTTC.

This rearrangement joins TRBV25-1 to TRBJ2-1; 9 nucleotides match TRBD2. The CDR3 has 15 amino acids. Trimming cost V 4 bases and J 6 bases; bases outside gene matches: 7. Germline lookup yields CDR1 MGHDK and CDR2 SYGVNS. The chain's CDR3 is CASSGAGGPGNEQFF. The CDR3 DNA reads as TGTGCCAGCAGTGGGGCGGGAGGGCCGGGCAATGAGCAGTTCTTC.

The chain joins TRBV7-9 to TRBJ2-1, with D possibly TRBD1 on 6 matching bases. V was trimmed by 11 bases and J by 6 bases, leaving 17 bases between them. Germline values: CDR1 SEHNR, CDR2 FQNEAQ (reference sequence). The CDR3 is 13 residues long. This CDR3 reads CAGGLGFPNEQFF. In DNA form, the CDR3 reads TGTGCCGGGGGCCTCGGGTTTCCCAATGAGCAGTTCTTC. Filled out from reference TRBV7-9 and TRBJ2-1, the complete variable domain reads DTGVSQNPRHKITKRGQNVTFRCDPISEHNRLYWYRQTLGQGPEFLTYFQNEAQLEKSRLLSDRFSAERPKGSFSTLEIQRTEQGDSAMYLCAGGLGFPNEQFFGPGTRLTVL.

This rearrangement joins TRBV5-4 to TRBJ2-1; the D gene is possibly TRBD1 (6 bases). This CDR3 contains 14 residues. Trimming removed 7 bases at V and 2 bases at J, with 13 bases between. CDR1 SGHNT and CDR2 YYREEE come from the germline V gene (reference sequence). The CDR3 coding sequence is TGTGCCAGCGCAAACAGGGAAACCTACAATGAGCAGTTCTTC. It translates to CASANRETYNEQFF.

The J gene is TRBJ2-7, the V gene TRBV6-1; 7 nucleotides match TRBD1. Germline V gives CDR1 MNHNS, CDR2 SASEGT. Trimming removed 1 base from V and 5 bases from J; junction bases left unmatched: 5. The CDR3 length is 14 residues. CDR3 loop: CASSEGGDSDEQYF. The CDR3 DNA sequence: TGTGCCAGCAGTGAAGGTGGGGACAGCGACGAGCAGTACTTC.

The rearrangement links TRBV4-3 to TRBJ2-5, with D perhaps matching TRBD2 (6 bases). TRBJ2-7 explains the end of the DNA better; the J call may be wrong. This CDR3 spans 15 amino acids. Germline CDR1 and CDR2: LGHNA and YSLEER. The CDR3 is CASSQGEAFSYEQYF. CDR3 DNA sequence: TGCGCCAGCAGCCAGGGGGAGGCTTTCTCCTACGAGCAGTACTTC.

The chain links TRBV6-1 to TRBJ2-7; D may be TRBD2 (5 bases). In germline, CDR1 is MNHNS, CDR2 SASEGT. CDR3 length: 15 residues. Trimming pared 6 bases from V and 5 bases from J, leaving 20 bases between. The CDR3 DNA follows: TGTGCCAGCAGGGGCCGGATGGGAGTATTCGACGAGCAGTACTTC. This encodes CASRGRMGVFDEQYF.

This rearrangement joins TRBV14 to TRBJ2-7, with D uncertain. With 4 bases removed from V and 4 bases from J, the gap between germline ends came to 11 bases. This CDR3 is 13 amino acids long. Per the germline V gene, CDR1 is SGHDN and CDR2 is FVKESK. CDR3 nucleotides: TGTGCCAGCAGCCCAGGAATCATTTACGAGCAGTACTTC. Residues: CASSPGIIYEQYF.

CDR3 bases: TGCGCCAGCAGCTTGCGAGGCAGGGAGGCCTACGAGCAGTACTTC. This codes for CASSLRGREAYEQYF. V and J are TRBV5-1 and TRBJ2-7; perhaps TRBD2 as D (6 bases). The V end was cut by 1 base, the J end by 2 bases, with 13 bases between. Per the germline V gene, CDR1 is SGHRS and CDR2 is YFSETQ. The CDR3 spans 15 residues.

V gene TRBV11-2 combines with J gene TRBJ1-1; TRBD1 is a possible D gene (6 bases). The V end lost 6 bases, the J end lost 5 bases, and 16 bases lay between the germline ends. CDR1 is SGHAT, CDR2 FQNNGV, per germline. The CDR3 has 14 amino acids. Here the CDR3 DNA reads TGTGCCAGCAGTTTCACCGGGACACCGACTGAAGCTTTCTTT. This codes for CASSFTGTPTEAFF.

The chain recombines TRBV19 with TRBJ2-5; possibly TRBD2 for D (6 bases). The CDR3 is 15 amino acids. Trimming removed 7 bases from V and 5 bases from J, with 20 bases in between. The germline V gene encodes CDR1 LNHDA and CDR2 SQIVND (reference sequence). CDR3 sequence: CASTAEGSRKETQYF. In DNA form, the CDR3 reads TGTGCCAGTACCGCGGAGGGGTCGAGGAAGGAGACCCAGTACTTC.

The genes are TRBV6-5 and TRBJ1-6; perhaps TRBD1 as D (6 bases). There are 16 residues in the CDR3. Germline V gene lookup returns CDR1 MNHEY and CDR2 SVGAGI. V gave up 0 bases and J gave up 9 bases, with 15 bases separating them. DNA of the CDR3: TGTGCCAGCAGTTACTCCCGGGACGCCAGGGGTTCACCCCTCCACTTT. Protein product: CASSYSRDARGSPLHF.

Comment on this clone: Relative to the germline gene, one junction end is altered; a read error may explain this. Within the sample, other DNA sequences also encode this same CDR3. This sequence joins TRBV6-5 and TRBJ2-2; 7 bases align to TRBD1. Germline V gene lookup returns CDR1 MNHEY and CDR2 SVGAGI. The CDR3 totals 15 residues. The CDR3 is CASSYSVRGIRELFF. The CDR3 DNA follows: TGCGCCAGCAGTTACTCGGTCAGGGGGATTCGGGAGCTGTTTTTT.

The chain is built from TRBV11-3 and TRBJ2-1; a weak D match, TRBD2 (5 bases). This CDR3 is 16 amino acids long. Trimming took 5 bases from V and 0 from J, leaving 14 bases between them. Germline-derived CDR1 and CDR2 are SGHNT and YENEEA. The DNA of the CDR3 is TGTGCCAGCAGCCCCCATGGGAGTGTCTCCTACAATGAGCAGTTCTTC. Protein: CASSPHGSVSYNEQFF.

This rearrangement joins TRBV6-6 to TRBJ2-7, with 13 bases lining up with TRBD2. Trimming at V came to 6 bases and at J to 5 bases, leaving 7 bases not matched to a gene. The length of the CDR3 is 15 residues. Germline CDR1 is MNHNY and CDR2 is SVGAGI (reference sequence). CDR3 DNA: TGTGCCAGCAGCCGCACTAGCGGGAGGGCCAACGAGCAGTACTTC. This encodes CASSRTSGRANEQYF.

The V call is TRBV18, the J call TRBJ2-7; TRBD2 aligns across 8 bases. Germline V CDR1 and CDR2: KGHSH, LQKENI. J lost 7 bases, V lost 6 bases, and 8 bases had no gene match. The CDR3 is made up of 13 amino acids. CDR3 sequence reads: CASSPSGGREQYF. For the CDR3, the DNA is TGTGCCAGCTCCCCAAGCGGGGGAAGGGAGCAGTACTTC.

The rearrangement uses TRBV2 and TRBJ1-2; 7 nucleotides agree with TRBD1. V lost 6 bases, J lost 3 bases, and 4 bases stayed unmatched. The CDR3 covers 13 residues. Looked up from germline, CDR1 is SNHLY and CDR2 is FYNNEI. For the CDR3, the DNA is TGTGCCAGCAGCTGGACAGGCGACTATGGCTACACCTTC. Its translation is CASSWTGDYGYTF.

CDR3: CAWSGNGRGELFF. The CDR3 DNA sequence: TGTGCCTGGAGTGGGAATGGGAGAGGGGAGCTGTTTTTT. This chain uses TRBV30 with TRBJ2-2; D is perhaps TRBD2 (5 bases). The germline V gene encodes CDR1 GTSNPN and CDR2 SVGIG (reference sequence). Trimming removed 1 base from V and 8 bases from J, with 11 bases in between. This CDR3 has 13 amino acids. Combining the CDR3 with reference TRBV30 and TRBJ2-2 gives the whole variable domain SQTIHQWPATLVQPVGSPLSLECTVEGTSNPNLYWYRQAAGRGLQLLFYSVGIGQISSEVPQNLSASRPQDRQFILSSKKLLLSDSGFYLCAWSGNGRGELFFGEGSRLTVL.

The chain recombines TRBV27 with TRBJ1-2; TRBD1 aligns across 7 bases. The germline V gene has CDR1 MNHEY and CDR2 SMNVEV (reference sequence). This CDR3 comprises 14 residues. Trimming removed 11 bases from V and 4 bases from J; junction bases left unmatched: 13. CDR3 loop: CAGADRRQIYGYTF. The DNA of the CDR3 is TGTGCCGGCGCGGACAGGCGACAAATCTATGGCTACACCTTC.

The chain uses TRBV19 and TRBJ1-1; no firm D call. This CDR3 contains 12 residues. In germline, CDR1 is LNHDA, CDR2 SQIVND (reference sequence). Trimming pared 7 bases from V and 4 bases from J, leaving 10 bases between. The CDR3 protein is CASTSGFTEAFF. The CDR3 bases are TGTGCCAGTACCTCCGGGTTCACTGAAGCTTTCTTT.

The rearrangement links TRBV7-3 to TRBJ2-1, with 9 bases lining up with TRBD2. Germline V gene lookup returns CDR1 SGHTA and CDR2 FQGTGA. The V gene end was trimmed by 7 bases and the J gene end by 1 base; junction bases not matched to a gene: 11. The CDR3 totals 17 residues. The CDR3 region is CASKSRGGRASYNEQFF. CDR3 DNA: TGTGCCAGCAAATCAAGGGGCGGGAGGGCTTCCTACAATGAGCAGTTCTTC. Full variable domain (outside the CDR3, taken from reference TRBV7-3 and TRBJ2-1): GAGVSQTPSNKVTEKGKYVELRCDPISGHTALYWYRQSLGQGPEFLIYFQGTGAADDSGLPNDRFFAVRPEGSVSTLKIQRTERGDSAVYLCASKSRGGRASYNEQFFGPGTRLTVL.

The chain links TRBV5-1 to TRBJ1-1, with 8 positions matching TRBD1. V was clipped by 7 bases and J by 5 bases; unmatched bases: 10. The CDR3 has 14 amino acids. CDR1 is SGHRS and CDR2 is YFSETQ in the germline V gene. The CDR3 bases are TGCGCCAGCCTATCTGACAGGGGAGGGACTGAAGCTTTCTTT. Protein: CASLSDRGGTEAFF.

The chain links TRBV30 to TRBJ2-5; TRBD1 matches at 7 bases. Gene TRBJ2-7 matches the end of the DNA better, so the J call may be wrong. Germline lookup yields CDR1 GTSNPN and CDR2 SVGIG (reference sequence). This CDR3 is 12 amino acids long. The CDR3: CAWGQETYEQYF. CDR3 sequence (DNA): TGTGCCTGGGGACAGGAGACCTACGAGCAGTACTTC.

V and J are TRBV11-2 and TRBJ2-6; unclear D gene. With 1 base removed from V and 0 bases from J, the gap between germline ends came to 7 bases. CDR3 size: 16 residues. Germline assignment: CDR1 SGHAT and CDR2 FQNNGV. In DNA, the CDR3 is TGTGCCAGCAGCTTAGGGCCGTCCTCTGGGGCCAACGTCCTGACTTTC. Amino acids: CASSLGPSSGANVLTF.

J is TRBJ2-7 and V is TRBV10-3; TRBD1 agrees at 7 bases. In germline, CDR1 is ENHRY, CDR2 SYGVKD. CDR3 size: 14 residues. Unmatched junction bases numbered 4, after V lost 1 base and J lost 4 bases. The CDR3 DNA reads as TGTGCCATCAGTGAGTGGCAGGGGGAATACGAGCAGTACTTC. Translated: CAISEWQGEYEQYF.

J is TRBJ1-5 and V is TRBV10-1; weak D call: TRBD1 (5 bases). Germline V CDR1 and CDR2: WNHNN, SYGVQD (reference sequence). Trimming took off 5 bases at V and 3 bases at J, with 14 bases between the two ends. There are 15 residues in the CDR3. The CDR3, as DNA: TGCGCCAGCAGTCCCTCTAGGGACTTCAATCAGCCCCAGCATTTT. Translating it yields CASSPSRDFNQPQHF.